This T cell receptor beta chain was documented in a study of metastatic and nonmetastatic thyroid tumors. Turning to the study itself: For malignant and benign thyroid patients, tumor or nodule tissue and blood were the sources whose repertoires were compared.

All patients were treatment-naive before thyroid surgery. This clone was picked up many times. Its antigen is still unknown. Possible read error: a much larger clone is one base away. Within the sample, other DNA sequences also encode this same CDR3. Per the study methods: In papillary thyroid cancer, a distant-metastasis classifier was built using CDR3 differences across clinicopathological groups. Using MiXCR, TCRdb reanalyzed the PCR reads. TCRdb, not the original authors, processed these V and J calls. The sample yields tens of thousands of clones, around 15% seen once. General study findings and limits: Patients with malignant thyroid tumors reportedly had significantly higher TCR beta diversity than those with benign nodules, in blood and tumor.

The length of the CDR3 is 14 residues. Germline V gene sequence: CDR1 SGHVS, CDR2 FQNEAQ. This receptor was identified in a male donor with papillary thyroid cancer or a benign thyroid nodule (not recorded which). Some clones in this sample may be carry-over from other donors' samples. The genes are TRBV7-8 and TRBJ2-3; TRBD2 agrees at 7 bases. Sequencing was done on a sample of blood. CDR3 loop: CASSFGGGTDTQYF. The CDR3 DNA reads TGCGCCAGCAGCTTTGGGGGGGGCACAGATACGCAGTATTTT.